One TCR beta chain is described in this entry. This clonotype appeared a few times. It lacks a known antigen. Per-nucleotide qualities are absent, and no much larger clonotype sits a single base away. The sample comes from a study of blood T cells in healthy people across ages (dated by TCRdb to 2013 to 2016). Concerning the study at large: In model experiments, roughly one uniquely barcoded TCR beta cDNA molecule per two T cells was captured by template switching. Two additional independent replicas of 1 million unique cDNA reads from the same blood draw were analyzed for two donors (one aged 18 to 30 and one aged 80 or older). Donors were grouped into four age groups: young (average roughly 16 years), middle-aged (about 38), aged (62) and long-lived (over 80). To avoid experimental bias, donors of different ages were randomly spread across the sequencing lanes. The study measured age-related changes in TCR beta repertoire diversity using deep sequencing normalized with unique cDNA molecular identifiers.

What the authors observed across the whole study: Because donor CMV infection status was unknown, age-related changes in expanded clonotypes were potentially confounded. As age increased, observed TCR beta diversity per million T cells dropped in a roughly linear way, and a significant reduction was already evident by age 40. Because profiling used bulk unsorted PBMCs, naive and antigen-experienced compartments could not be compared conclusively. The long-lived group showed more naive CD4+ T cells, fewer expanded clones and increased TCR diversity than the aged group, suggesting age selection. Estimates of total diversity based on one million sequenced T cells were considered lower bounds and underestimates. There was a strong correlation between observed TCR beta diversity and the percentage of naive T cells measured by flow cytometry.

Libraries were built with 5' RACE. Reads for this sample came from an Illumina HiSeq 2500. A second roughly 6 to 12 cycle PCR used a sample-barcoded 5' primer and a J-beta primer mix. A unique molecular identifier was introduced onto each TCR beta cDNA molecule by a template-switch 5' adaptor carrying 12 random nucleotides. Each sample yielded at least 3 million CDR3-containing paired-end reads. The Mint cDNA synthesis kit, primed by a TRBC-specific oligonucleotide, was used to synthesize first-strand cDNA from all RNA. All cDNA was treated with uracil-DNA glycosylase and then went through a first 18-cycle PCR with the universal primers M1SS and BC2_uni_R. The study's own analysis went as follows. Each sample was normalized by randomly selecting 1 million high-quality reads, each carrying a distinct molecular identifier. Reads with shared molecular identifiers were discarded instead of being binned into consensus sequences. MiTCR, with a Q25 quality threshold and the strictest error-elimination algorithm, was used for CDR3 identification, clonotype clustering and error correction. A nonparametric unseen species model with Euler transformation was used to estimate a lower bound on total TCR beta diversity. In-frame beta chains were kept once TCRdb had trimmed the public reads at Q25 with fastp and called clones with MiXCR. Every entry covers one CDR3 protein and lists the most common genes and DNA from its rows. The V and J calls reflect TCRdb's pipeline rather than the authors' work. The sample profile shows 790,000 or so distinct CDR3 sequences; around 50% of them were found once. Around 24% of the sample belongs to the ten largest clones.

Systemically healthy Caucasian individuals from Russia, 39 in total and aged about 6 to 100 years, were included as donors. Each donor gave 8 to 10 milliliters of peripheral blood, drawn into EDTA-treated Vacutainer tubes. Ficoll-Paque density-gradient centrifugation was used to isolate PBMCs, with at least 6 million obtained per sample. Trizol reagent was used to extract total RNA from PBMCs, with at least 5.5 micrograms per sample. Naive CD45RAhigh/CD27high T cell percentages were measured by flow cytometry on a PBMC aliquot from every donor. CDR1 SGHTA and CDR2 FQGTGA are derived from the germline V gene. Trimming leaves V shorter by 5 bases and J shorter by 2 bases, with the junction holding 6 bases beyond the gene matches. Its CDR3 holds 16 amino acids, cysteine through phenylalanine. Just CDR3 DNA is preserved here, 48 bases in frame from base 1.

This TCR derives from a man aged 35 to 55 in good health. The chain is encoded by TRBV7-3 joined to TRBJ2-5; 12 bases in the junction line up with TRBD2. Sequencing used blood. The CDR3 here reads CASSTGLAGPQETQYF. The DNA sequence reads TGTGCCAGCAGCACCGGACTAGCGGGACCGCAAGAGACCCAGTACTTC.